The clone carrying this T cell receptor beta chain occurred a few times. The data were taken from a study of blood T cell repertoires in COVID-19. Study information: Sources were T cells, B-cell-depleted T cells, or PBMCs; the material itself was cDNA or gDNA.

Original data processing: Estimation of nucleated cell counts was performed using reference gene primer amplification. TCRdb keeps only in-frame clones here, not all; method: immunoSEQ multiplex PCR. V, J and clone size are those of that table, while D and trimming were read from the DNA. The sample includes 340,000 or so clones, about 83% of them seen just once. The germline gives CDR1 SGHNT, CDR2 YYREEE (reference sequence). V lost 0 bases and J 0 bases, leaving 7 bases between the germline ends. There are 15 residues in the CDR3. The TCR sequence derives from a man aged 25 to 45 with active or convalescent COVID-19. The chain employs TRBV5-4 and TRBJ1-3; tentative D call: TRBD1 (5 bases). Source material: peripheral blood. The CDR3 is CASSLGQHSGNTIYF. The CDR3 bases are TGTGCCAGCAGCTTGGGACAGCACTCTGGAAACACCATATATTTT.